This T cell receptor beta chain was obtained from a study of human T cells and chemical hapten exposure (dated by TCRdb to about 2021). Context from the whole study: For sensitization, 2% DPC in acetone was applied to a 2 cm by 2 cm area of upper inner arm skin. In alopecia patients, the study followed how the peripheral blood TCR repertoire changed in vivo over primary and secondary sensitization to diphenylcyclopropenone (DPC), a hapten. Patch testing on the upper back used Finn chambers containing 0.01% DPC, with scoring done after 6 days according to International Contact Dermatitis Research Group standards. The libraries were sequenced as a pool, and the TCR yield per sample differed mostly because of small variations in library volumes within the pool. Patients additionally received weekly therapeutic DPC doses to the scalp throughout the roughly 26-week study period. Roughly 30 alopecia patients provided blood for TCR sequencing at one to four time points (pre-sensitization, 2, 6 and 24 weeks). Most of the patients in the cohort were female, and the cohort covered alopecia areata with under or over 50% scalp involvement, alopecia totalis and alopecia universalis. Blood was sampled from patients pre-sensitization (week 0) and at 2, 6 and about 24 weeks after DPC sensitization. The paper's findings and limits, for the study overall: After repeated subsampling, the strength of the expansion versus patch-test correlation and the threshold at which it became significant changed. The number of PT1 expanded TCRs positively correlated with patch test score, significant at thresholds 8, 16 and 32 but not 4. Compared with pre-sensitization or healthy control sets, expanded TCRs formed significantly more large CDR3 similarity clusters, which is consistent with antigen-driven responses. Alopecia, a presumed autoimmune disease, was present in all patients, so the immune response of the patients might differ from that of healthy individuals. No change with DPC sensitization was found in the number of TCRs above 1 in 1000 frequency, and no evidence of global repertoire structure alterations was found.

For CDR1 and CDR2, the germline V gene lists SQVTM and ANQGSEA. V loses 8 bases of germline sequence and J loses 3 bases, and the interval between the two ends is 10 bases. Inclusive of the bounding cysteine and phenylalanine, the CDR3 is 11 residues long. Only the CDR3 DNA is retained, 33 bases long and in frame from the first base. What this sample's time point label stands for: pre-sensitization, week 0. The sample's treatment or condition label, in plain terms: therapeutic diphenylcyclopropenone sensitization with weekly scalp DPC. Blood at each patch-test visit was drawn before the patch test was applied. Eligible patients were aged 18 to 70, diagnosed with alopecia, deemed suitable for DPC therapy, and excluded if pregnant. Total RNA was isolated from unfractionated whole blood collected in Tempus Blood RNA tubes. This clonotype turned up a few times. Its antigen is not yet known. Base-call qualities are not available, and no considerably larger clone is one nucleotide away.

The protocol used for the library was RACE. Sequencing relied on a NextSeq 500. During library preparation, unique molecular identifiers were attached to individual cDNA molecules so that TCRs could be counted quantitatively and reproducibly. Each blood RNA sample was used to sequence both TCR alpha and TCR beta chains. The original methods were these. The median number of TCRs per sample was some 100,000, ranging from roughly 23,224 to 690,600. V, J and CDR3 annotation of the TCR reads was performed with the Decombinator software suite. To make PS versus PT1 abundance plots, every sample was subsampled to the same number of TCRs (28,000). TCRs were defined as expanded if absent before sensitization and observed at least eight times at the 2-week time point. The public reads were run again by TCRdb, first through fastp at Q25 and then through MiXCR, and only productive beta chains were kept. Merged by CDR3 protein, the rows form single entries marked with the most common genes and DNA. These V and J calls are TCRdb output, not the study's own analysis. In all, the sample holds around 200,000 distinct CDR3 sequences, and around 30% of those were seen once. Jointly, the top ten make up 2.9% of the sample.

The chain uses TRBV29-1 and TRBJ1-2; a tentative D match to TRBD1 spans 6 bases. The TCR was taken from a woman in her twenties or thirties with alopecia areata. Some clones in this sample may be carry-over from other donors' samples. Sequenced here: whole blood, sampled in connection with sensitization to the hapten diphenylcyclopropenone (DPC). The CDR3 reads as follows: CSLPGDYGYTF. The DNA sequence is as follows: TGCAGCCTGCCAGGGGACTATGGCTACACCTTC.